The entry below gives a single T cell receptor (beta chain) sequence along with its context. These data belong to a study of T cells in localized non-small cell lung cancer. The method was immunoSEQ multiplex PCR; TCRdb's version includes in-frame clones alone and lacks a portion of them. The sample includes 50,000 to 75,000 clones, 80% to 90% of them seen just once. Germline V gene lookup returns CDR1 MDHEN and CDR2 SYDVKM. Losses at the gene ends were 5 bases for V and 1 base for J; bases not matched to a gene: 5. CDR3 size: 16 residues. The TCR sequence derives from a man between 40 and 70 years old with stage I squamous cell lung carcinoma. The chain links TRBV28 to TRBJ2-3; the match to TRBD2 covers 11 bases. The sample consisted of peripheral blood, taken before any cancer treatment. DNA for the CDR3: TGTGCCAGCAGTGTTACTAGCGGGAGTGGCACAGATACGCAGTATTTT. Protein product: CASSVTSGSGTDTQYF.